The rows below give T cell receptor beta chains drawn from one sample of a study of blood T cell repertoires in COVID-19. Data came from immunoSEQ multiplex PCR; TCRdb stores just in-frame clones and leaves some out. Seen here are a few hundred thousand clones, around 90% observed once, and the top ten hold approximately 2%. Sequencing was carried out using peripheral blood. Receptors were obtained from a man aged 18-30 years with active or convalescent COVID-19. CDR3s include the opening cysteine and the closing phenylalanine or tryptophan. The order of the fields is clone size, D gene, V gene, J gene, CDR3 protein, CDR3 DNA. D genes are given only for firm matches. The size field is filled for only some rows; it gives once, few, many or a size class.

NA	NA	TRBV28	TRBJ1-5	CASSVAQPQHF	TGTGCCAGCAGTGTGGCTCAGCCCCAGCATTTT
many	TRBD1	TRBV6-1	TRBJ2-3	CASSEGTGPDTQYF	TGTGCCAGCAGTGAAGGGACAGGGCCAGATACGCAGTATTTT
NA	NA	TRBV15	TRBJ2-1	CATSWTVLPYNEQFF	TGTGCCACCAGCTGGACAGTCCTACCATACAATGAGCAGTTCTTC
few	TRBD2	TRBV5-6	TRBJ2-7	CASSFGTSGSLYF	TGTGCCAGCAGCTTCGGGACTAGCGGGAGTCTCTACTTC
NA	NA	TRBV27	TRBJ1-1	CASSLSRETEAFF	TGTGCCAGCAGTTTATCCAGGGAAACTGAAGCTTTCTTT
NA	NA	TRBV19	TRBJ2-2	CASSPGGGGTGELFF	TGTGCCAGTAGCCCCGGAGGGGGGGGCACCGGGGAGCTGTTTTTT
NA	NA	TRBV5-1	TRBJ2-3	CASSLGSATDTQYF	TGCGCCAGCAGCTTGGGTAGCGCTACAGATACGCAGTATTTT
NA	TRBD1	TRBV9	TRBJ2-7	CASSPEERTGGADPYEQYF	TGTGCCAGCAGCCCCGAGGAGCGGACAGGGGGAGCGGACCCCTACGAGCAGTACTTC
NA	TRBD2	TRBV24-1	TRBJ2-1	CATSDRGELNNEQFF	TGTGCCACCAGTGATCGGGGGGAGTTGAACAATGAGCAGTTCTTC
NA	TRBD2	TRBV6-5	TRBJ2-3	CASRLAGLTDTQYF	TGTGCCAGTCGACTAGCGGGTCTCACAGATACGCAGTATTTT
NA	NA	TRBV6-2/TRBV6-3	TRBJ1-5	CASSWGGNQPQHF	TGTGCCAGCAGTTGGGGGGGCAATCAGCCCCAGCATTTT
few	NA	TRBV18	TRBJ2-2	CASSPDRNTGELFF	TGTGCCAGCTCCCCGGACAGGAACACCGGGGAGCTGTTTTTT
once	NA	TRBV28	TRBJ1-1	CASSTPSHGNTEAFF	TGTGCCAGCAGTACCCCAAGCCACGGGAACACTGAAGCTTTCTTT
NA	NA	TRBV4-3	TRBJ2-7	CASSQVVRYEQYF	TGCGCCAGCAGCCAAGTCGTGCGCTACGAGCAGTACTTC
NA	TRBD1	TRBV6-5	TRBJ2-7	CASSWDRGLQKQYF	TGTGCCAGCAGTTGGGACAGGGGTCTTCAAAAGCAGTACTTC
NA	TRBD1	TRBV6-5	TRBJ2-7	CAGRTGLDYEQYF	TGTGCCGGAAGGACAGGTCTGGACTACGAGCAGTACTTC
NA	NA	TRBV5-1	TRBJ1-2	CASRITVGGYGYTF	TGCGCCAGCAGAATCACGGTGGGGGGCTATGGCTACACCTTC
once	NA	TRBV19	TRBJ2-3	CASSIGLATDTQYF	TGTGCCAGTAGTATCGGGCTAGCCACAGATACGCAGTATTTT
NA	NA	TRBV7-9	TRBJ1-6	CASSLDSYSPLHF	TGTGCCAGCAGCTTGGACAGCTATTCACCCCTCCACTTT
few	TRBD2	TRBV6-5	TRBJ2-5	CASRRTSGSWETQYF	TGTGCCAGCAGACGGACTAGCGGGAGTTGGGAGACCCAGTACTTC
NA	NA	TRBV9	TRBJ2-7	CASSPRGGPKVYEQYF	TGTGCCAGCAGCCCGAGGGGGGGGCCCAAGGTCTACGAGCAGTACTTC
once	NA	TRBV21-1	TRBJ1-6	CASSKVGRAVNSPLHF	TGTGCCAGCAGCAAAGTGGGCAGGGCGGTCAATTCACCCCTCCACTTT